These T cell receptor beta chains were read from a single sample in a study of blood T cell repertoires in COVID-19. Repertoires were generated with immunoSEQ multiplex PCR, while TCRdb's copy carries only in-frame clones and drops some. The sample lists 200,000 to 250,000 clones, just over 85% occurring once. The source material was PBMCs or T cells enriched from blood (not recorded which). The receptors were gathered from a woman aged 50 to 60 with acute COVID-19. Both conserved end residues are part of each CDR3. D genes are given only for firm matches. Not every row has a clone size; where given, it reads once, few, many or a size class.

size: -
D: -
J: TRBJ2-1
V: TRBV5-6
CDR3: CASSLQYLNEQFF
DNA: TGTGCCAGCAGCTTGCAGTACCTGAATGAGCAGTTCTTC

size: -
D: TRBD2
J: TRBJ2-2
V: TRBV19
CDR3: CATLAGVRTGELFF
DNA: TGTGCCACCTTAGCGGGAGTGAGGACCGGGGAGCTGTTTTTT

size: -
D: -
J: TRBJ2-4
V: TRBV24-1
CDR3: CATSDTGRDIQYF
DNA: TGTGCCACCAGTGACACGGGGAGAGACATTCAGTACTTC

size: -
D: -
J: TRBJ2-3
V: TRBV7-3
CDR3: CASSLSGGDTQYF
DNA: TGTGCCAGCAGCTTATCAGGAGGTGATACGCAGTATTTT

size: -
D: TRBD1
J: TRBJ1-5
V: TRBV19
CDR3: CASSIRGQVLNQPQHF
DNA: TGTGCCAGTAGTATTCGGGGACAGGTCCTCAATCAGCCCCAGCATTTT

size: -
D: -
J: TRBJ2-4
V: TRBV3-1/TRBV3-2
CDR3: CASSQDHADWNIQYF
DNA: TGTGCCAGCAGCCAAGATCACGCGGACTGGAACATTCAGTACTTC

size: -
D: TRBD1
J: TRBJ1-2
V: TRBV6-1
CDR3: CASSFPDREGYTF
DNA: TGTGCCAGCAGTTTCCCGGACAGGGAGGGCTACACCTTC

size: -
D: -
J: TRBJ2-7
V: TRBV5-6
CDR3: CASSSRAYEQYF
DNA: TGTGCCAGCAGCTCGAGGGCGTACGAGCAGTACTTC

size: -
D: -
J: TRBJ2-1
V: TRBV2
CDR3: CASSREGGLYNEQFF
DNA: TGTGCCAGCAGTCGCGAGGGGGGGCTCTACAATGAGCAGTTCTTC

size: -
D: TRBD2
J: TRBJ2-7
V: TRBV4-2
CDR3: CASSQWGSGATRSYEQYF
DNA: TGTGCCAGCAGCCAATGGGGTAGCGGGGCCACCCGGAGCTACGAGCAGTACTTC

size: once
D: TRBD1
J: TRBJ2-7
V: TRBV3-1/TRBV3-2
CDR3: CASSQARGTGLLYEQYF
DNA: TGTGCCAGCAGCCAAGCCAGGGGGACAGGGCTTCTCTACGAGCAGTACTTC

size: -
D: TRBD2
J: TRBJ2-1
V: TRBV27
CDR3: CASSLGLAGGVEQFF
DNA: TGTGCCAGCAGTTTAGGACTAGCGGGAGGGGTTGAGCAGTTCTTC

size: -
D: TRBD2
J: TRBJ2-7
V: TRBV6-5
CDR3: CASSYGTLAGEQYF
DNA: TGTGCCAGCAGTTACGGGACCCTAGCGGGAGAGCAGTACTTC

size: -
D: -
J: TRBJ2-2
V: TRBV27
CDR3: CANRDSNTGELFF
DNA: TGTGCCAACCGGGACTCAAACACCGGGGAGCTGTTTTTT

size: once
D: TRBD2
J: TRBJ2-7
V: TRBV7-2
CDR3: CASSPLLTSGSYEQYF
DNA: TGTGCCAGCAGCCCACTGTTGACTAGCGGGAGTTACGAGCAGTACTTC

size: -
D: -
J: TRBJ2-7
V: TRBV27
CDR3: CASSLRASSYEQYF
DNA: TGTGCCAGCAGTCTGAGGGCCTCCTCCTACGAGCAGTACTTC

size: -
D: -
J: TRBJ2-4
V: TRBV21-1
CDR3: CASARRQRGAKNIQYF
DNA: TGTGCCAGCGCCCGACGGCAAAGGGGGGCCAAAAACATTCAGTACTTC

size: -
D: -
J: TRBJ1-4
V: TRBV7-6
CDR3: CASSPRTGLGEKLFF
DNA: TGTGCCAGCAGCCCCCGAACGGGTTTGGGTGAAAAACTGTTTTTT

size: -
D: -
J: TRBJ2-1
V: TRBV9
CDR3: CASSVVRLATYNEQFF
DNA: TGTGCCAGCAGCGTAGTCCGGCTAGCCACCTACAATGAGCAGTTCTTC

size: -
D: TRBD2
J: TRBJ2-1
V: TRBV24-1
CDR3: CATSDPVGTSGRSSYNEQFF
DNA: TGTGCCACCAGTGACCCAGTGGGGACTAGCGGGAGGAGCTCCTACAATGAGCAGTTCTTC

size: once
D: -
J: TRBJ2-1
V: TRBV11-1
CDR3: CASSLIQGTYNEQFF
DNA: TGTGCCAGCAGCTTAATCCAGGGAACGTACAATGAGCAGTTCTTC

size: -
D: -
J: TRBJ2-1
V: TRBV7-3
CDR3: CASSSSGTKRGNEQFF
DNA: TGTGCCAGCAGCTCTTCCGGGACAAAAAGGGGCAATGAGCAGTTCTTC

size: -
D: -
J: TRBJ1-2
V: TRBV5-4
CDR3: CASSLVTATSPYTF
DNA: TGTGCCAGCAGCTTGGTTACCGCTACCTCGCCCTACACCTTC

size: -
D: TRBD1
J: TRBJ1-1
V: TRBV4-1
CDR3: CASRQQGELVNTEAFF
DNA: TGCGCCAGCAGACAACAGGGGGAACTGGTGAACACTGAAGCTTTCTTT

size: -
D: TRBD2
J: TRBJ2-1
V: TRBV10-2
CDR3: CASSRSGRAFRDNEQFF
DNA: TGCGCCAGCAGTCGCAGCGGGAGGGCCTTTCGGGACAATGAGCAGTTCTTC

size: -
D: -
J: TRBJ1-6
V: TRBV4-3
CDR3: CASSQEDSYNSPLHF
DNA: TGCGCCAGCAGCCAAGAGGACAGTTATAATTCACCCCTCCACTTT

size: -
D: -
J: TRBJ2-2
V: TRBV19
CDR3: CASTVRGELFF
DNA: TGTGCCAGTACCGTCCGGGGGGAGCTGTTTTTT

size: -
D: TRBD2
J: TRBJ2-1
V: TRBV6-5
CDR3: CASIGLAESYNEQFF
DNA: TGTGCCAGCATTGGACTAGCGGAATCCTACAATGAGCAGTTCTTC

size: -
D: -
J: TRBJ1-1
V: TRBV10-3
CDR3: CAISEADRFTEAFF
DNA: TGTGCCATCAGTGAGGCTGACAGGTTCACTGAAGCTTTCTTT

size: -
D: -
J: TRBJ2-1
V: TRBV30
CDR3: CAWSVLGTRGAMGQFF
DNA: TGTGCCTGGAGTGTACTTGGGACACGGGGGGCAATGGGGCAGTTCTTC

size: -
D: TRBD2
J: TRBJ2-1
V: TRBV5-1
CDR3: CASGLLAGGWNEQFF
DNA: TGCGCCAGCGGCCTCCTCGCGGGAGGTTGGAATGAGCAGTTCTTC

size: once
D: -
J: TRBJ2-7
V: TRBV5-6
CDR3: CASSLGEYYEQYF
DNA: TGTGCCAGCAGCTTGGGAGAGTACTACGAGCAGTACTTC

size: -
D: TRBD2
J: TRBJ2-1
V: TRBV2
CDR3: CASRAPATTGTIF
DNA: TGTGCCAGCAGGGCCCCAGCCACTACCGGGACTATCTTC

size: -
D: TRBD1
J: TRBJ2-7
V: TRBV28
CDR3: CASSPAGGFYEQYF
DNA: TGTGCCAGCAGTCCCGCAGGGGGCTTCTACGAGCAGTACTTC

size: -
D: -
J: TRBJ2-5
V: TRBV5-4
CDR3: CASSLSRGVGETQYF
DNA: TGTGCCAGCAGCTTGAGCAGGGGGGTGGGAGAGACCCAGTACTTC

size: -
D: -
J: TRBJ1-1
V: TRBV19
CDR3: CASSTIPDMNTEAFF
DNA: TGTGCCAGTAGTACAATACCGGACATGAACACTGAAGCTTTCTTT

size: -
D: -
J: TRBJ1-3
V: TRBV18
CDR3: CASSPRRTEGRGNTIYF
DNA: TGTGCCAGCTCACCCCGACGGACAGAGGGGCGTGGAAACACCATATATTTT

size: once
D: -
J: TRBJ1-2
V: TRBV11-2
CDR3: CASSLDLGVDGYTF
DNA: TGTGCCAGCAGCTTAGACTTAGGGGTTGATGGCTACACCTTC

size: -
D: -
J: TRBJ1-1
V: TRBV7-9
CDR3: CASSRVVGNTEAFF
DNA: TGTGCCAGCAGCCGAGTGGTTGGGAACACTGAAGCTTTCTTT

size: -
D: TRBD1
J: TRBJ1-2
V: TRBV13
CDR3: CASSSDRGLYGYTF
DNA: TGTGCCAGCAGCTCCGACAGGGGTCTCTATGGCTACACCTTC

size: -
D: TRBD1
J: TRBJ2-7
V: TRBV6-4
CDR3: CASSVVPGQPYEQYF
DNA: TGTGCCAGCAGTGTGGTTCCGGGACAGCCCTACGAGCAGTACTTC

size: -
D: -
J: TRBJ2-7
V: TRBV19
CDR3: CASSIDTPRDTCEQYF
DNA: TGTGCCAGTAGTATAGATACCCCTCGAGACACATGCGAGCAGTACTTC